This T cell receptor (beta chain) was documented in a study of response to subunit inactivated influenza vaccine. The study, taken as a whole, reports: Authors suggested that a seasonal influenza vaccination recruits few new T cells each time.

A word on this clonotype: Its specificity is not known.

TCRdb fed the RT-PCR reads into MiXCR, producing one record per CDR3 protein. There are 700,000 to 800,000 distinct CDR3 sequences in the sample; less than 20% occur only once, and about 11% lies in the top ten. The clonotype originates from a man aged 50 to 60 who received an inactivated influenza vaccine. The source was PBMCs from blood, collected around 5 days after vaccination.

The CDR3 reads CATRTGLHGYTF. CDR3 in DNA: TGTGCCACCCGGACAGGTCTACATGGCTACACCTTC. This chain joins TRBV10-3 and TRBJ1-2; 7 positions agree with TRBD1. Germline values: CDR1 ENHRY, CDR2 SYGVKD. The CDR3 contains 12 residues. J was trimmed by 6 bases and V by 10 bases; bases with no gene match: 8.